This record concerns one T cell receptor (beta chain) sequence. This entry belongs to a study of Ad26.COV2.S vaccination and SARS-CoV-2 variants. Treatment: some 20 received Ad26.COV2.S at low or high dose, single or two shots; about 5 received placebo; per-sample allocation not given. Sampling took place 63 days after the first vaccine or placebo injection. Only in-frame clones appear in the TCRdb table, and some are missing; sequencing was by immunoSEQ multiplex PCR. The repertoire includes approximately 450,000 clones, roughly 90% of them detected once, and 10% to 15% sits in the top ten. The CDR3 is 15 residues long. From germline, CDR1 is KGHSH and CDR2 LQKENI. Trimming at V came to 2 bases and at J to 4 bases, leaving 4 bases not matched to a gene.

The sequence was obtained from a person aged 18-65 years who received the Ad26.COV2.S COVID-19 vaccine or a placebo. This rearrangement joins TRBV18 to TRBJ1-4; 7 positions match TRBD1. The sequences come from peripheral blood, collected in a trial of Ad26.COV2.S vaccine versus placebo. CDR3 DNA sequence: TGTGCCAGCTCACCAACGCCAGGGGGTAATGAAAAACTGTTTTTT. It codes for CASSPTPGGNEKLFF.